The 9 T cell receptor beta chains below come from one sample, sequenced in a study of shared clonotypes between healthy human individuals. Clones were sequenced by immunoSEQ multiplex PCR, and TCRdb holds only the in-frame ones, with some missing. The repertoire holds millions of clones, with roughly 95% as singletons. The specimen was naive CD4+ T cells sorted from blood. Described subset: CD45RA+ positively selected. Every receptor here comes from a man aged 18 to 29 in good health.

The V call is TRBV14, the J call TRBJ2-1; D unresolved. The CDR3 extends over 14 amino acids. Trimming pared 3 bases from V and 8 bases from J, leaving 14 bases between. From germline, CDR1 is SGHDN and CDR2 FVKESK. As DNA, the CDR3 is TGTGCCAGCAGCCAGGGCGCGGCGTCTCATGAGCAGTTCTTC. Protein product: CASSQGAASHEQFF.

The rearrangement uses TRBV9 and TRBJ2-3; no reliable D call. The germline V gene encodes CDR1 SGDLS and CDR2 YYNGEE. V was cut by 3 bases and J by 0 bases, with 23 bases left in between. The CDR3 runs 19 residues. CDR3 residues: CASSGLRLFIPTSTDTQYF. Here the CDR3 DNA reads TGTGCCAGCAGCGGATTGAGGCTATTCATTCCCACTAGCACAGATACGCAGTATTTT. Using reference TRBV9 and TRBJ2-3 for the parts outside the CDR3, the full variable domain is DSGVTQTPKHLITATGQRVTLRCSPRSGDLSVYWYQQSLDQGLQFLIQYYNGEERAKGNILERFSAQQFPDLHSELNLSSLELGDSALYFCASSGLRLFIPTSTDTQYFGPGTRLTVL.

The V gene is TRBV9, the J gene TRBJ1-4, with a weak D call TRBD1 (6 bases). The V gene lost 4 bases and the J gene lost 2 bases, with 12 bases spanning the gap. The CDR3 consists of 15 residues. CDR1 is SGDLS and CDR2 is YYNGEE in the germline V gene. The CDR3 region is CASSHRGATNEKLFF. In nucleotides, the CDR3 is TGTGCCAGCAGCCATAGGGGGGCCACTAATGAAAAACTGTTTTTT.

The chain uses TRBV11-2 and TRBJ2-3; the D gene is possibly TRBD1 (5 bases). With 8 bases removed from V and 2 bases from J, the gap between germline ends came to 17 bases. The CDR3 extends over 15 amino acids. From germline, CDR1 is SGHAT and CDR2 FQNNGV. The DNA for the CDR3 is TGTGCCAGCCTAAAGGGGCAGCTACCCACAGATACGCAGTATTTT. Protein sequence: CASLKGQLPTDTQYF.

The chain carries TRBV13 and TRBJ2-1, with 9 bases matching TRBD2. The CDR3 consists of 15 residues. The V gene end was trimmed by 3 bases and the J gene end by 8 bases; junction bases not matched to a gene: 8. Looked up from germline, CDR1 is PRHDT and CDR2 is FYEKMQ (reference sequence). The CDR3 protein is CASSFWGLARDEQFF. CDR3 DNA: TGTGCCAGCAGCTTTTGGGGACTAGCTAGAGATGAGCAGTTCTTC. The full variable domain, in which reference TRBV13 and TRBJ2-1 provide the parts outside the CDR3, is AAGVIQSPRHLIKEKRETATLKCYPIPRHDTVYWYQQGPGQDPQFLISFYEKMQSDKGSIPDRFSAQQFSDYHSELNMSSLELGDSALYFCASSFWGLARDEQFFGPGTRLTVL.

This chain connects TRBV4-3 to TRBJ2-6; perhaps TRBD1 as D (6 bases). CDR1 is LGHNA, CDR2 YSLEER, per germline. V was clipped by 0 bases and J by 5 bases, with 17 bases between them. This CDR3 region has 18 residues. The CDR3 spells CASSQDHRTGSWANVLTF. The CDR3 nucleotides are TGCGCCAGCAGCCAAGATCATAGAACAGGGAGTTGGGCCAACGTCCTGACTTTC.

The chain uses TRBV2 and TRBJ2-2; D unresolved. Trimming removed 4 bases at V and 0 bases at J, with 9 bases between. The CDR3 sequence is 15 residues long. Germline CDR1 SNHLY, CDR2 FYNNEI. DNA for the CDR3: TGTGCCAGCAGTGTTTCGGTGACGAACACCGGGGAGCTGTTTTTT. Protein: CASSVSVTNTGELFF.

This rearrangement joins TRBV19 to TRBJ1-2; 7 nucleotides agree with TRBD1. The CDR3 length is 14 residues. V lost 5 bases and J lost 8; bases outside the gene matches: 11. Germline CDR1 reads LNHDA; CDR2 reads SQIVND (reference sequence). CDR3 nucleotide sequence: TGTGCCAGTAGTCCGCGGACAGGAGTAGGAGGCTACACCTTC. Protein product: CASSPRTGVGGYTF.

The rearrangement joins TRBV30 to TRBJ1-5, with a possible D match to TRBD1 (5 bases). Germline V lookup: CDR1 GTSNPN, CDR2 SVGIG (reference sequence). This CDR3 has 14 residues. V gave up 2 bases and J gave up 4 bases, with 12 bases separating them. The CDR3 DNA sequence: TGTGCCTGGAGTTCGGCAGGGTTAAATCAGCCCCAGCATTTT. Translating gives CAWSSAGLNQPQHF.